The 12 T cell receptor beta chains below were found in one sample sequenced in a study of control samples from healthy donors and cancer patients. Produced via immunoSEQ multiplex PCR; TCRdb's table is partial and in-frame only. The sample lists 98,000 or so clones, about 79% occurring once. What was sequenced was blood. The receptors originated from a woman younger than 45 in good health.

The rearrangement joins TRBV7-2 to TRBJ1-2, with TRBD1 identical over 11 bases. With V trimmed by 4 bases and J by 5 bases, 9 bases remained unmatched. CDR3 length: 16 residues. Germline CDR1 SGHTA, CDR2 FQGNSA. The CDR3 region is CASSYEPGTGGYGYTF. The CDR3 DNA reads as TGTGCCAGCAGCTATGAACCGGGGACAGGGGGGTATGGCTACACCTTC.

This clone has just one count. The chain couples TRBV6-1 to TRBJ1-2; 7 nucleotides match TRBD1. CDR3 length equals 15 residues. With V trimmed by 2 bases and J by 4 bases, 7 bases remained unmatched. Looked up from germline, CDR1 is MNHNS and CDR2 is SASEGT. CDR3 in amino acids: CASSEKRGLPYGYTF. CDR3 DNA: TGTGCCAGCAGTGAAAAAAGGGGGCTCCCCTATGGCTACACCTTC.

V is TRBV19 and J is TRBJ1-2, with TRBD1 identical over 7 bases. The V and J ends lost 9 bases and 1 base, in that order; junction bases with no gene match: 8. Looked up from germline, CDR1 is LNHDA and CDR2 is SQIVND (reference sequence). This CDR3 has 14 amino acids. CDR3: CASTQGGSNYGYTF. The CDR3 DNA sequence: TGTGCCAGCACACAAGGGGGCAGTAACTATGGCTACACCTTC.

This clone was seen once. CDR3 sequence: CASTGTGTYYGYTF. The DNA for the CDR3 is TGTGCCAGCACCGGGACAGGGACTTACTATGGCTACACCTTC. The chain combines TRBV7-9 with TRBJ1-2, with TRBD1 matching 9 bases. This CDR3 is built from 14 residues. The V segment lost 7 bases and the J segment 3 bases; nucleotides outside the gene matches: 6. Germline V gene sequence: CDR1 SEHNR, CDR2 FQNEAQ (reference sequence).

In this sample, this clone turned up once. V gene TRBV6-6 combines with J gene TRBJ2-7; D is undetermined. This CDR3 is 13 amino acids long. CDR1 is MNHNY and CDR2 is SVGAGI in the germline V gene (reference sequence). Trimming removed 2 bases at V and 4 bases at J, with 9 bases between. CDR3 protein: CASSYGPTYEQYF. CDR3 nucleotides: TGTGCCAGCAGTTACGGACCCACTTACGAGCAGTACTTC.

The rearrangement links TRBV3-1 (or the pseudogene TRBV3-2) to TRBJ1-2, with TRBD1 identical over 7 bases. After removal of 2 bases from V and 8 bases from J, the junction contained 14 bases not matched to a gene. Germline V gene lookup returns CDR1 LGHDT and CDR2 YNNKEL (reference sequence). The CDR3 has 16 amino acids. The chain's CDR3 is CASSQPTGPSSVGYTF. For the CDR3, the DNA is TGTGCCAGCAGCCAACCGACAGGGCCTAGCTCAGTAGGCTACACCTTC.

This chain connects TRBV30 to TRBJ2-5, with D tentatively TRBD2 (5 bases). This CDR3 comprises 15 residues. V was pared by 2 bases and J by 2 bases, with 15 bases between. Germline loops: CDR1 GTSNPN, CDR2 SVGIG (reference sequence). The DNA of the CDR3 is TGTGCCTGGAGTCTACCCCCCGAGGGACAAGAGACCCAGTACTTC. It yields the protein CAWSLPPEGQETQYF.

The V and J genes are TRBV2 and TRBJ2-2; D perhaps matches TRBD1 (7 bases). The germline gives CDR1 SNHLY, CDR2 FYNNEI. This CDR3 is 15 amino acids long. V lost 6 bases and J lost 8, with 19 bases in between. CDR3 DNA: TGTGCCAGCAGGGAGAACAGGGGAGGTAGAGGGGAGCTGTTTTTT. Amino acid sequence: CASRENRGGRGELFF.

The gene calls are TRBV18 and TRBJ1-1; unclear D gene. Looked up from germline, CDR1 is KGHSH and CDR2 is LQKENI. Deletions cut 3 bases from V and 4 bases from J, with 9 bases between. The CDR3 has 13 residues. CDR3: CASSPKRGTEAFF. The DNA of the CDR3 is TGTGCCAGCTCACCTAAGCGTGGCACTGAAGCTTTCTTT. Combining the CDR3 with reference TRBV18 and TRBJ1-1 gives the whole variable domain NAGVMQNPRHLVRRRGQEARLRCSPMKGHSHVYWYRQLPEEGLKFMVYLQKENIIDESGMPKERFSAEFPKEGPSILRIQQVVRGDSAAYFCASSPKRGTEAFFGQGTRLTVV.

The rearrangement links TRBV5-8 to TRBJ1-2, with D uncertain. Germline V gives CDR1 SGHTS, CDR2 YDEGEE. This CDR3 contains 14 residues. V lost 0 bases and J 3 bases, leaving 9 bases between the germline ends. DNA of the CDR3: TGTGCCAGCAGCTTGGCTGTAGGTTACTATGGCTACACCTTC. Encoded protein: CASSLAVGYYGYTF. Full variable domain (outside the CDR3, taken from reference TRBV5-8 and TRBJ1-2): EAGVTQSPTHLIKTRGQQATLRCSPISGHTSVYWYQQALGLGLQFLLWYDEGEERNRGNFPPRFSGRQFPNYSSELNVNALELEDSALYLCASSLAVGYYGYTFGSGTRLTVV.

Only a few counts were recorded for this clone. In nucleotides, the CDR3 is TGTGAAGGGTGGACAGGTGCAACTAATGAAAAACTGTTTTTT. Its translation is CEGWTGATNEKLFF. This sequence joins TRBV27 and TRBJ1-4, with 7 bases lining up with TRBD1. The CDR3 extends over 14 amino acids. CDR1 and CDR2 from the germline V gene are MNHEY and SMNVEV (reference sequence).

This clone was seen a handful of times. The CDR3 sequence is CASSLAESATNEKLFF. In nucleotides, the CDR3 is TGTGCCAGCAGCTTAGCAGAGTCTGCAACTAATGAAAAACTGTTTTTT. This chain links TRBV13 with TRBJ1-4; D is unclear. This CDR3 region has 16 residues. From germline, CDR1 is PRHDT and CDR2 FYEKMQ (reference sequence). V lost 1 base to trimming and J lost 0 bases, with 9 bases between them.